This TCR beta chain stems from a study of blood T cell repertoires in COVID-19. TCRdb's copy holds only in-frame clones and misses some; the assay was immunoSEQ multiplex PCR. This sample yields about 160,000 clones, of which approximately 90% are seen a single time; approximately 5% belongs to the top ten. Patients of the Seattle cohort, enrolled during active infection, were followed longitudinally. The CDR3 runs 15 residues. CDR1 and CDR2 from the germline V gene are MNHEY and SVGAGI. Trimming left V 6 bases short and J 5 bases short, with 14 bases between. The chain has TRBV6-5 and TRBJ1-6; D is unclear. Sequenced sample: peripheral blood. This clonotype was sampled from a man aged 25-45 years with COVID-19, enrolled during active disease. For the CDR3, the DNA is TGTGCCAGCAGACCGAGCCGTAGTCATAATTCACCCCTCCACTTT. Residues: CASRPSRSHNSPLHF.